This T cell receptor (beta chain) appears in the sequencing data of a study of blood T cell repertoires in COVID-19. Study background: PBMCs, B-cell-depleted T cells, or T cells provided the cDNA or gDNA that made up the material.

V lost 8 bases to trimming and J lost 4 bases, with 8 bases between them. This CDR3 region has 11 residues. Study processing details: Researchers report that nucleated cell counts were estimated from reference gene primer amplification. The data were produced by immunoSEQ multiplex PCR, yet TCRdb's version contains in-frame clones alone and is incomplete. Clone size and V and J calls were adopted from that table, with D and trimming inferred from the DNA. The profile shows about 170,000 clones, approximately 79% of them singletons. The V call is TRBV12-3 or TRBV12-4, the J call TRBJ1-1, with D unresolved. The sequenced sample consisted of peripheral blood. This TCR was recovered from a woman of 80 years or more with acute or convalescent COVID-19. CDR3: CASGRGTEAFF. The CDR3 DNA follows: TGTGCCAGCGGCCGGGGCACTGAAGCTTTCTTT.